The T cell receptor (beta chain) described here comes from a study of OX40 agonist ivuxolimab in advanced cancers. About the study: Mean age around 64 years, range about 23 to 80; roughly 82% male.

Trimming shortened V by 3 bases and J by 0 bases, and 8 bases separated the two germline ends. Germline V CDR1 and CDR2: SNHLY, FYNNEI. The CDR3 has 15 amino acids. TCRdb's table, derived via immunoSEQ multiplex PCR, lists solely in-frame clones and lacks some. The sample includes 82,000 or so clones, approximately 85% seen only once; the top ten take roughly 2.5%. This TCR was sampled from an adult with an advanced solid tumor such as melanoma, head and neck, liver or kidney cancer. The sample in question was CD4+ or CD8+ T cells sorted from blood, obtained in a trial of the OX40 agonist ivuxolimab. This sequence joins TRBV2 and TRBJ2-2, with a possible D match to TRBD1 (5 bases). The CDR3 sequence: CASSERTTNTGELFF. Written as DNA, the CDR3 is TGTGCCAGCAGTGAGCGGACAACGAACACCGGGGAGCTGTTTTTT.